Below, 22 T cell receptor beta chains from the same sample are listed, as sequenced in a study of T-cell memory formation after mild COVID-19. MiXCR, applied by TCRdb to the 5' RACE reads, yields one record per CDR3 protein. The sample contains over 350,000 distinct CDR3 sequences, 16% of which appear only once. Material for sequencing was PBMCs or a T cell subset sorted from them (not recorded which). Source of these receptors: a man between 18 and 35 years old who had mild COVID-19 (a few samples of this study predate the infection). Cell type and time point are not known.

This rearrangement joins TRBV6-5 to TRBJ1-1; 7 nucleotides line up with TRBD1. Germline V CDR1 and CDR2: MNHEY, SVGAGI. This CDR3 has 15 amino acids. The V segment lost 4 bases and the J segment 7 bases; nucleotides outside the gene matches: 12. The CDR3 sequence is CASSSGQAYLHEAFF. CDR3 sequence (DNA): TGTGCCAGCAGTTCAGGACAGGCGTATTTACATGAAGCTTTCTTT.

The genes are TRBV20-1 and TRBJ2-3; D unclear. The CDR3 contains 13 residues. Trimming left V 0 bases short and J 10 bases short, with 14 bases between. CDR1 and CDR2 (germline): DFQATT, SNEGSKA (reference sequence). CDR3 nucleotides: TGCAGTGCTAGAGATTCCAGCAGAAAGGCGCAGTATTTT. Its protein product is CSARDSSRKAQYF.

A few counts support this clonotype. J is TRBJ2-3 and V is TRBV18, with a possible D match to TRBD1 (5 bases). The V gene's germline CDR1 is KGHSH and CDR2 LQKENI. V shed 0 bases and J shed 1 base, with 8 bases lying between them. The CDR3 sequence is 15 residues long. The CDR3 nucleotides are TGTGCCAGCTCACCACCGGCAGGGCGCACAGATACGCAGTATTTT. Its translation: CASSPPAGRTDTQYF.

The J gene is TRBJ2-7, the V gene TRBV12-3 or TRBV12-4; the D gene could be TRBD1 or TRBD2 (5 bases each). This CDR3 contains 14 residues. V was clipped by 7 bases and J by 3 bases, with 16 bases between them. The CDR3 DNA follows: TGTGCCAGCACCGGCCGGGACGGCTTCTACGAGCAGTACGTC. It specifies CASTGRDGFYEQYV.

This clonotype was found many times. This chain uses TRBV6-4 with TRBJ2-2, with 11 bases matching TRBD2. The CDR3 sequence is 15 residues long. V was clipped by 2 bases and J by 4 bases; unmatched bases: 0. Germline V gene data show CDR1 as MRHNA and CDR2 as SNTAGT. The CDR3, as DNA: TGTGCCAGCAGTGACACTAGCGGGGGCACCGGGGAGCTGTTTTTT. Translated, it gives CASSDTSGGTGELFF.

This rearrangement joins TRBV7-2 to TRBJ2-7; 7 bases match TRBD1. The J segment lost 3 bases and the V segment lost 5 bases, leaving 10 bases of the junction unmatched. Germline CDR1 is SGHTA and CDR2 is FQGNSA. The CDR3 loop spans 15 amino acids. CDR3 coding DNA: TGTGCCAGCAGCCCTGCGGACAGGATTCGCTACGAGCAGTACTTC. Translating gives CASSPADRIRYEQYF.

The gene calls are TRBV20-1 and TRBJ1-4; 9 positions agree with TRBD1. The CDR3 runs to 13 residues. The germline gives CDR1 DFQATT, CDR2 SNEGSKA (reference sequence). Losses at the gene ends were 6 bases for V and 6 bases for J; bases not matched to a gene: 5. CDR3 nucleotides: TGCAGTGCCCCGGGACAGGGAGATGAAAAACTGTTTTTT. Translating gives CSAPGQGDEKLFF.

This clonotype was recorded a few times. The chain links TRBV6-5 to TRBJ2-2; tentatively, D is TRBD2 (5 bases). V lost 6 bases and J 8 bases, leaving 10 bases between the germline ends. Germline V gene lookup returns CDR1 MNHEY and CDR2 SVGAGI. The CDR3 length is 12 residues. This CDR3 reads CASSPGWGELFF. CDR3 nucleotides: TGTGCCAGCAGCCCGGGGTGGGGGGAGCTGTTTTTT.

This clonotype was counted a few times. The V call is TRBV6-1, the J call TRBJ1-1, with TRBD1 as a possible D gene (5 bases). Trimming left V 1 base short and J 6 bases short, with 12 bases between. The germline CDR1 and CDR2 sequences are MNHNS and SASEGT. This CDR3 is 14 amino acids long. The CDR3 DNA sequence: TGTGCCAGCAGTGAAGGACCAGGGTTCGCTGAAGCTTTCTTT. This sequence encodes CASSEGPGFAEAFF.

The gene calls are TRBV7-3 and TRBJ2-5, with 10 bases fitting TRBD2. V was clipped by 2 bases and J by 4 bases; unmatched bases: 4. CDR3 length: 15 amino acids. CDR1 is SGHTA, CDR2 FQGTGA, per germline. The CDR3 loop is CASSLGLAAIETQYF. The CDR3 DNA is TGTGCCAGCAGCTTAGGACTAGCGGCAATAGAGACCCAGTACTTC. Variable domain in full (rest from reference TRBV7-3 and TRBJ2-5): GAGVSQTPSNKVTEKGKYVELRCDPISGHTALYWYRQSLGQGPEFLIYFQGTGAADDSGLPNDRFFAVRPEGSVSTLKIQRTERGDSAVYLCASSLGLAAIETQYFGPGTRLLVL.

The rearrangement uses TRBV4-3 and TRBJ2-4; D call uncertain. The CDR3 length is 15 residues. CDR1 is LGHNA and CDR2 is YSLEER in the germline V gene. V lost 0 bases and J 0 bases, leaving 6 bases between the germline ends. The CDR3 reads CASSQDSLAKNIQYF. As DNA, the CDR3 is TGCGCCAGCAGCCAAGATAGCCTAGCCAAAAACATTCAGTACTTC.

Only a few counts were recorded for this clonotype. The rearrangement links TRBV7-2 to TRBJ2-3; tentative D call: TRBD1 (7 bases). With 2 bases removed from V and 3 bases from J, the gap between germline ends came to 15 bases. The CDR3 totals 16 residues. In germline, CDR1 is SGHTA, CDR2 FQGNSA. Written as DNA, the CDR3 is TGTGCCAGCAGCTTATCCCAGACAGGGAGGACAGATACGCAGTATTTT. It is translated as CASSLSQTGRTDTQYF.

The sample holds many counts of this clonotype. The gene calls are TRBV5-1 and TRBJ2-3; maybe TRBD2 (6 bases). Per the germline V gene, CDR1 is SGHRS and CDR2 is YFSETQ. The CDR3 runs 14 residues. Trimming cost V 5 bases and J 4 bases, with 14 bases left between them. Here the CDR3 DNA reads TGCGCCAGCAGGGCAGCGGGCGGAGCAGATACGCAGTATTTT. Translation: CASRAAGGADTQYF.

This clonotype was seen at least ten times. The rearrangement links TRBV11-2 to TRBJ2-3, with D perhaps TRBD1 or TRBD2 (5 bases each). The CDR3 length is 16 residues. Germline CDR1 SGHAT, CDR2 FQNNGV. The V end lost 5 bases, the J end lost 2 bases, and 17 bases lay between the germline ends. DNA for the CDR3: TGTGCCAGCAGCCGAGGGGCGGATACTCTCACAGATACGCAGTATTTT. As protein: CASSRGADTLTDTQYF.

This chain joins TRBV6-6 and TRBJ1-3; possibly TRBD1 for D (5 bases). CDR3 length: 12 residues. V lost 8 bases to trimming and J lost 2 bases, with 7 bases between them. In germline, CDR1 is MNHNY, CDR2 SVGAGI (reference sequence). The CDR3 here is CASGGTGNTIYF. The DNA for the CDR3 is TGTGCCAGCGGGGGGACTGGAAACACCATATATTTT.

A few counts support this clonotype. The chain combines TRBV7-9 with TRBJ1-3; no firm D call. Trimming cost V 1 base and J 5 bases, with 6 bases left between them. The V gene's germline CDR1 is SEHNR and CDR2 FQNEAQ (reference sequence). There are 13 residues in the CDR3. CDR3 bases: TGTGCCAGCAGCTTAGAGGAAAGAAACACCATATATTTT. It yields the protein CASSLEERNTIYF.

This clonotype was counted a few times. The chain joins TRBV6-6 to TRBJ2-7; 7 bases fit TRBD1. Germline CDR1 and CDR2: MNHNY and SVGAGI (reference sequence). Losses at the gene ends were 10 bases for V and 6 bases for J; bases not matched to a gene: 15. There are 14 residues in the CDR3. CDR3 coding DNA: TGTGCCACAGCAAAACCGGAACAGGGGTTCGAGCAGTACTTC. Translated: CATAKPEQGFEQYF.

In its sample, this clonotype was seen a few times. The chain has TRBV7-2 and TRBJ1-4; the match to TRBD1 covers 10 bases. Germline V lookup: CDR1 SGHTA, CDR2 FQGNSA. The CDR3 runs to 14 residues. The junction had 5 bases not matched to a gene; V was cut back by 6 bases and J by 7 bases. This CDR3 reads CASRVGTGVEKLFF. The CDR3 DNA sequence: TGTGCCAGCAGAGTCGGGACAGGGGTTGAAAAACTGTTTTTT. Combining the CDR3 with reference TRBV7-2 and TRBJ1-4 gives the whole variable domain GAGVSQSPSNKVTEKGKDVELRCDPISGHTALYWYRQSLGQGLEFLIYFQGNSAPDKSGLPSDRFSAERTGGSVSTLTIQRTQQEDSAVYLCASRVGTGVEKLFFGSGTQLSVL.

This clonotype turned up a few times. This chain uses TRBV20-1 with TRBJ1-1; D is possibly TRBD1 (6 bases). Per the germline V gene, CDR1 is DFQATT and CDR2 is SNEGSKA (reference sequence). The CDR3 is made up of 14 amino acids. V dropped 0 bases and J dropped 4 bases, with 12 bases sitting between them. This chain's CDR3 is CSARDVGGTTEAFF. The CDR3 DNA reads as TGCAGTGCTAGAGATGTAGGGGGAACCACTGAAGCTTTCTTT.

This clonotype was detected only a few times. The V call is TRBV28, the J call TRBJ1-1, with D possibly TRBD1 on 6 matching bases. The CDR3 spans 12 residues. Germline V gene data show CDR1 as MDHEN and CDR2 as SYDVKM. Trimming cost V 6 bases and J 9 bases, with 14 bases left between them. In nucleotides, the CDR3 is TGTGCCAGCAGCTTAGGGGGGGAAAAAGCTTTCTTT. Translating gives CASSLGGEKAFF. Supplemented by reference TRBV28 and TRBJ1-1, the full variable domain reads DVKVTQSSRYLVKRTGEKVFLECVQDMDHENMFWYRQDPGLGLRLIYFSYDVKMKEKGDIPEGYSVSREKKERFSLILESASTNQTSMYLCASSLGGEKAFFGQGTRLTVV.

The V gene is TRBV7-3, the J gene TRBJ1-5; D possibly corresponds to TRBD1 (5 bases). Between the trimmed V and J ends, which lost 6 bases and 0 bases, there was a span of 18 bases. CDR1 and CDR2 from the germline V gene are SGHTA and FQGTGA. The CDR3 is 17 amino acids. The CDR3 here is CASRGPMEQYSNQPQHF. The CDR3 DNA sequence: TGTGCCAGCAGGGGACCAATGGAGCAATATAGCAATCAGCCCCAGCATTTT.

This clonotype has only a few counts. The V and J genes are TRBV5-1 and TRBJ2-5; D is undetermined. The CDR3 sequence is 15 residues long. Looked up from germline, CDR1 is SGHRS and CDR2 is YFSETQ. Trimming pared 0 bases from V and 2 bases from J, leaving 11 bases between. In DNA, the CDR3 is TGCGCCAGCAGCTTGGGTACGCTAAGTCAAGAGACCCAGTACTTC. This gives the protein CASSLGTLSQETQYF.